Listed below are T cell receptor beta chains from one sample, sequenced in a study of cytomegalovirus exposure and HLA in healthy donors. Here immunoSEQ multiplex PCR was the method, and the copy in TCRdb shows in-frame clones only, minus some. Altogether about 260,000 clones are present, about 90% being singletons, with the ten largest covering under 4%. Sequenced: PBMCs. The origin of the receptors is a woman in her twenties or thirties in good health and CMV-seronegative. The CDR3 runs from the conserved cysteine through the conserved F or W.

v_call: TRBV29-1; j_call: TRBJ2-7; cdr3_aa: CSVEDRRGGIGYEQYF
v_call: TRBV27; j_call: TRBJ2-3; cdr3_aa: CASSLRGRVITSTDTQYF
v_call: TRBV9; j_call: TRBJ2-1; cdr3_aa: CASSRLAGGSVDEQFF
v_call: TRBV30; j_call: TRBJ2-5; cdr3_aa: CAWGTSRGEETQYF
v_call: TRBV4-3; j_call: TRBJ2-7; cdr3_aa: CASSQGRSRSYEQYF
v_call: TRBV28; j_call: TRBJ2-3; cdr3_aa: CASTGLAGGTDTQYF
v_call: TRBV29-1; j_call: TRBJ1-2; cdr3_aa: CSVEGQGGGYTF
v_call: TRBV28; j_call: TRBJ1-2; cdr3_aa: CASIKGTASGYTF
v_call: TRBV11-2; j_call: TRBJ2-7; cdr3_aa: CASSLEQGSSYEQYF
v_call: TRBV25-1; j_call: TRBJ2-1; cdr3_aa: CASSEFGLRGQFF
v_call: TRBV28; j_call: TRBJ1-1; cdr3_aa: CASSPHYGPTEAFF
v_call: TRBV27; j_call: TRBJ2-2; cdr3_aa: CASSLGGTGELFF
v_call: TRBV18; j_call: TRBJ2-7; cdr3_aa: CASSPAIASGRANYEQYF
v_call: TRBV7-9; j_call: TRBJ2-7; cdr3_aa: CASSFGTEIYEQYF
v_call: TRBV4-2; j_call: TRBJ2-1; cdr3_aa: CASSQERFGGIMIF
v_call: TRBV15; j_call: TRBJ2-1; cdr3_aa: CATSGYGTSGYNEQFF
v_call: TRBV28; j_call: TRBJ2-3; cdr3_aa: CASRTDRVWGTQYF
v_call: TRBV27; j_call: TRBJ1-4; cdr3_aa: CASSFPDRPTNEKLFF
v_call: TRBV11-3; j_call: TRBJ2-7; cdr3_aa: CASSVTGDEQYF
v_call: TRBV5-1; j_call: TRBJ2-3; cdr3_aa: CASSRNGADTQYF
v_call: TRBV19; j_call: TRBJ2-2; cdr3_aa: CASSKGNRGMANTGELFF
v_call: TRBV9; j_call: TRBJ2-2; cdr3_aa: CASSGEAGELFF
v_call: TRBV6-1; j_call: TRBJ1-4; cdr3_aa: CAIKQGANEKLFF
v_call: TRBV6-6; j_call: TRBJ2-7; cdr3_aa: CASTLNRDLISYEQYF
v_call: TRBV10-3; j_call: TRBJ1-5; cdr3_aa: CATGTDSQPQHF
v_call: TRBV13; j_call: TRBJ2-7; cdr3_aa: CASSPRAESSYEQYF
v_call: TRBV27; j_call: TRBJ2-1; cdr3_aa: CASSLTSGNEQFF
v_call: TRBV29-1; j_call: TRBJ2-3; cdr3_aa: CSAGPSTDTQYF
v_call: TRBV5-1; j_call: TRBJ2-3; cdr3_aa: CASSLVGQGALDTQYF
v_call: TRBV6-6; j_call: TRBJ2-7; cdr3_aa: CASSYDGGTYEQYF
v_call: TRBV7-2; j_call: TRBJ2-5; cdr3_aa: CASSLSVGRAETQYF
v_call: TRBV27; j_call: TRBJ2-2; cdr3_aa: CASRILAGGSTGELFF
v_call: TRBV7-7; j_call: TRBJ2-2; cdr3_aa: CASSLGGGLSSGELFF
v_call: TRBV7-2; j_call: TRBJ1-1; cdr3_aa: CASSLAQAVSTEAFF
v_call: TRBV28; j_call: TRBJ2-2; cdr3_aa: CASSFPSGRSDGTGELFF
v_call: TRBV5-4; j_call: TRBJ2-1; cdr3_aa: CARWAGVPYNEQFF
v_call: TRBV5-1; j_call: TRBJ2-7; cdr3_aa: CASSLAEAGGFYEQYF
v_call: TRBV15; j_call: TRBJ2-1; cdr3_aa: CATSRETAGGTDNEQFF
v_call: TRBV27; j_call: TRBJ2-1; cdr3_aa: CASSLEGGGPNEQFF
v_call: TRBV4-2; j_call: TRBJ2-7; cdr3_aa: CASSQLDRDASYEQYF
v_call: TRBV18; j_call: TRBJ2-5; cdr3_aa: CASSPPGVQETQYF
v_call: TRBV28; j_call: TRBJ2-5; cdr3_aa: CASSPRTGMIQETQYF
v_call: TRBV6-5; j_call: TRBJ2-2; cdr3_aa: CASSYLGSGGTGELFF
v_call: TRBV5-8; j_call: TRBJ1-3; cdr3_aa: CASRKTGEGNTIYF
v_call: TRBV29-1; j_call: TRBJ2-3; cdr3_aa: CSVVGTDSTDTQYF
v_call: TRBV10-3; j_call: TRBJ1-2; cdr3_aa: CAIAGGYQQNYGYTF
v_call: TRBV15; j_call: TRBJ2-1; cdr3_aa: CATSRGLLNEQFF